This T cell receptor (beta chain) was sequenced in a study of T-cell reconstitution after alpha-beta-depleted transplantation in children. Study conclusions and caveats: T cells produced anew were the main source of T-cell counts and diversity one year after transplant. Surviving recipient T cells and thymic progenitors produced the high day-60 TCRbeta diversity seen in some patients. It was reported that alpha-beta T cells came from several hundred expanded graft clones (about two months after transplant).

This clonotype was picked up many times. What it binds is unknown. Unique molecular identifiers were incorporated when the TCRbeta library was constructed. One entry per CDR3 protein, called by TCRdb with MiXCR from the PCR reads. The table lists 70,000 or so distinct CDR3 sequences, about a tenth of them singletons. The sequences come from PBMCs, collected before TCRalphabeta/CD19-depleted stem cell transplant. The TCR comes from a boy aged 5 to 17 with acute myeloid leukemia, due to receive a stem cell transplant.

CDR3 loop: CASSPLQDTQYF. The DNA of the CDR3 is TGTGCCAGCAGCCCCCTTCAAGATACGCAGTATTTT. V is TRBV7-2 and J is TRBJ2-3; D is undetermined. V lost 5 bases, J lost 5 bases, and 8 bases lay in between. The CDR3 length is 12 residues. Germline loops: CDR1 SGHTA, CDR2 FQGNSA. The full variable domain, completed using reference TRBV7-2 and TRBJ2-3, is GAGVSQSPSNKVTEKGKDVELRCDPISGHTALYWYRQSLGQGLEFLIYFQGNSAPDKSGLPSDRFSAERTGGSVSTLTIQRTQQEDSAVYLCASSPLQDTQYFGPGTRLTVL.